This T cell receptor beta chain appears in the sequencing data of a study of human T cells and chemical hapten exposure. Study overall: Patch tests put 0.01% DPC on the upper back, read at 6 days.

TCRdb re-derived calls from the RACE reads in MiXCR, one entry per CDR3 protein. The profile covers fewer than 80,000 distinct CDR3 sequences, with 9% to 12% appearing a single time and roughly 6.8% taken by the ten largest. Time point in this sample: patch test 2, 6 weeks after DPC sensitization. Treatment defined: therapeutic diphenylcyclopropenone sensitization with weekly scalp DPC. Of note for this clonotype: As yet, its antigen is unknown.

The study, taken as a whole, reports: Alopecia affected the donors, so their immune response may differ from healthy people's.

The sequence was collected from a woman between 50 and 59 years old with alopecia areata. Some clones in this sample may be carry-over from other donors' samples. Sequenced material: whole blood, taken in connection with sensitization to the hapten diphenylcyclopropenone (DPC).

CDR3 sequence: CSVDVSGMNTEAFF. DNA for the CDR3: TGCAGCGTTGATGTGTCAGGAATGAACACTGAAGCTTTCTTT. The rearrangement joins TRBV29-1 to TRBJ1-1; no reliable D call. Germline-derived CDR1 and CDR2 are SQVTM and ANQGSEA. The V and J ends lost 3 bases and 0 bases respectively, with 11 bases between them. The CDR3 has 14 residues.